These 13 T cell receptor beta chains were all obtained from the same sample, sequenced in a study of T cells in Graves' hyperthyroidism and ophthalmopathy. The TCR beta CDR3 regions underwent amplification using RNA transcripts as the source. Researchers ran a first-round RT-PCR on the TCR CDR3 using the HTBI primer set. From the multiplex PCR reads, TCRdb called clonotypes with MiXCR, one entry per CDR3 protein. Of over 700,000 distinct CDR3 sequences listed, 38% are singletons. Sequences were obtained from blood. These receptors all stem from a man younger than 35 with Graves' hyperthyroidism.

The chain links TRBV12-3 or TRBV12-4 to TRBJ2-7; 10 bases align to TRBD1. The CDR3 is 15 residues long. Trimming cost V 5 bases and J 5 bases; bases outside gene matches: 9. The CDR3 loop reads CASSPSRDRGHEQYF. The CDR3 nucleotides are TGTGCCAGCAGTCCGTCCAGGGACAGGGGCCACGAGCAGTACTTC.

The chain uses TRBV29-1 and TRBJ1-2, with 7 bases matching TRBD1. V shed 3 bases, J shed 6 bases, and the junction held 10 bases outside the gene matches. Per the germline V gene, CDR1 is SQVTM and CDR2 is ANQGSEA. The CDR3 sequence is 14 residues long. CDR3 region: CSVDPATGRDGYTF. CDR3 in DNA: TGCAGCGTTGACCCCGCGACAGGGAGGGATGGCTACACCTTC.

This clonotype was picked up a small number of times. The CDR3 bases are TGTGCCAGCAGCAAACCGGGACGGGACACTGAAGCTTTCTTT. This gives the protein CASSKPGRDTEAFF. This sequence joins TRBV7-9 and TRBJ1-1, with D possibly TRBD1 on 5 matching bases. V lost 5 bases and J lost 3, with 13 bases in between. Germline CDR1 SEHNR, CDR2 FQNEAQ (reference sequence). The CDR3 has 14 amino acids. The full variable domain, in which reference TRBV7-9 and TRBJ1-1 provide the parts outside the CDR3, is DTGVSQNPRHKITKRGQNVTFRCDPISEHNRLYWYRQTLGQGPEFLTYFQNEAQLEKSRLLSDRFSAERPKGSFSTLEIQRTEQGDSAMYLCASSKPGRDTEAFFGQGTRLTVV.

This clonotype was found a few times. The rearrangement uses TRBV12-3 or TRBV12-4 and TRBJ1-2; D might be TRBD1 (6 bases). The CDR3 is 14 residues long. Between the trimmed V and J ends, which lost 6 bases and 1 base, there was a span of 12 bases. The CDR3 spells CASSPGQSNYGYTF. The CDR3 DNA follows: TGTGCCAGCAGCCCTGGACAGAGTAACTATGGCTACACCTTC.

The rearrangement uses TRBV7-9 and TRBJ2-2; 14 bases map to TRBD2. The CDR3 totals 19 residues. The germline CDR1 and CDR2 sequences are SEHNR and FQNEAQ (reference sequence). The V segment lost 4 bases and the J segment 1 base; nucleotides outside the gene matches: 8. CDR3 in DNA: TGTGCCAGCAGCTCAATGACTAGCGGGGGGGCCAGGAACACCGGGGAGCTGTTTTTT. It yields the protein CASSSMTSGGARNTGELFF.

The chain is built from TRBV15 and TRBJ1-1; D remains unclear. CDR1 and CDR2 (germline): LNHNV, YYDKDF (reference sequence). The CDR3 contains 15 residues. Trimming took off 10 bases at V and 4 bases at J, with 22 bases between the two ends. The CDR3 region is CASRPDGGFSTEAFF. The CDR3 region has the DNA TGTGCCAGCAGACCCGACGGTGGGTTCTCCACTGAAGCTTTCTTT.

This clonotype was detected a few times. The chain links TRBV7-3 to TRBJ2-5, with 10 bases that match TRBD1. CDR3 size: 15 residues. Trimming at V came to 5 bases and at J to 5 bases, leaving 8 bases not matched to a gene. Germline V lookup: CDR1 SGHTA, CDR2 FQGTGA. The CDR3 bases are TGTGCCAGCAGCCCGACCGGGACAGGGGCGGAGACCCAGTACTTC. Encoded protein: CASSPTGTGAETQYF. Supplemented by reference TRBV7-3 and TRBJ2-5, the full variable domain reads GAGVSQTPSNKVTEKGKYVELRCDPISGHTALYWYRQSLGQGPEFLIYFQGTGAADDSGLPNDRFFAVRPEGSVSTLKIQRTERGDSAVYLCASSPTGTGAETQYFGPGTRLLVL.

In the case of this clonotype: This may arise from a read error, as a much more abundant clone is one base away. The chain links TRBV19 to TRBJ2-7; the D call may be TRBD1 or TRBD2 (5 bases each). This CDR3 comprises 13 residues. The V gene's germline CDR1 is LNHDA and CDR2 SQIVND (reference sequence). The CDR3 DNA reads TGTGCCAGTTCACCGGGACCGGGGTACGAGCAGTGCTTC. Residues: CASSPGPGYEQCF.

A few counts support this clonotype. The chain recombines TRBV19 with TRBJ2-5; no definite D call. The CDR3 is 12 amino acids. The V end was cut by 11 bases, the J end by 13 bases, with 23 bases between. Per the germline V gene, CDR1 is LNHDA and CDR2 is SQIVND (reference sequence). Here the CDR3 DNA reads TGTGCCCGAAGCCTCCAGGTCCCCGTAGGGTACTTC. It encodes CARSLQVPVGYF.

The rearrangement links TRBV7-8 to TRBJ1-2; D is possibly TRBD1 (5 bases). Germline V CDR1 and CDR2: SGHVS, FQNEAQ. Trimming shortened V by 2 bases and J by 12 bases, and 10 bases separated the two germline ends. The CDR3 has 11 residues. This chain's CDR3 is CASSLQGGNTF. CDR3 DNA: TGTGCCAGCAGCTTACAGGGAGGGAACACCTTC.

A few counts support this clonotype. The V call is TRBV19, the J call TRBJ2-2; 7 positions agree with TRBD1. Germline assignment: CDR1 LNHDA and CDR2 SQIVND (reference sequence). V lost 8 bases and J lost 2; bases outside the gene matches: 5. This CDR3 region has 14 residues. The CDR3 here is CASSRGFNTGELFF. The CDR3 region has the DNA TGTGCCAGTTCCAGGGGGTTTAACACCGGGGAGCTGTTTTTT. The full variable domain, its missing parts supplied by reference TRBV19 and TRBJ2-2, is DGGITQSPKYLFRKEGQNVTLSCEQNLNHDAMYWYRQDPGQGLRLIYYSQIVNDFQKGDIAEGYSVSREKKESFPLTVTSAQKNPTAFYLCASSRGFNTGELFFGEGSRLTVL.

Many counts were recorded for this clonotype. The CDR3 region has the DNA TGTGCCTCACGCAGGGAAGAACAGCCCCAGCATTTT. Encoded protein: CASRREEQPQHF. The chain uses TRBV12-3 or TRBV12-4 and TRBJ1-5, with a possible D match to TRBD1 (5 bases). The CDR3 consists of 12 residues. V was clipped by 11 bases and J by 7 bases, with 15 bases between them.

The chain is built from TRBV7-2 and TRBJ2-2; D gene ambiguous. This CDR3 spans 15 amino acids. V was cut by 6 bases and J by 2 bases, with 13 bases left in between. Germline loops: CDR1 SGHTA, CDR2 FQGNSA. CDR3 bases: TGTGCCAGCAGTTACGATCCTTTTAACACCGGGGAGCTGTTTTTT. It yields the protein CASSYDPFNTGELFF.